This TCR beta chain was obtained from a study of T cell changes during pregnancy in multiple sclerosis. Here immunoSEQ multiplex PCR was the method, and the copy in TCRdb shows in-frame clones only, minus some. Here the sample spans approximately 47,000 clones, over 85% being singletons. With V trimmed by 1 base and J by 5 bases, 2 bases remained unmatched. The CDR3 is 15 amino acids. Germline V lookup: CDR1 SGHTA, CDR2 FQGTGA. Sequenced here: peripheral blood, sampled in the first trimester of pregnancy. The sequence was collected from a female donor with multiple sclerosis, enrolled in a pregnancy study. V gene TRBV7-3 combines with J gene TRBJ2-3; 11 bases line up with TRBD1. The CDR3 DNA reads as TGTGCCAGCAGCTTAAGGACAGGGGGCGAAGATACGCAGTATTTT. Translation gives CASSLRTGGEDTQYF. Full variable domain (remainder filled in from reference TRBV7-3 and TRBJ2-3): GAGVSQTPSNKVTEKGKYVELRCDPISGHTALYWYRQSLGQGPEFLIYFQGTGAADDSGLPNDRFFAVRPEGSVSTLKIQRTERGDSAVYLCASSLRTGGEDTQYFGPGTRLTVL.